This T cell receptor (beta chain) was identified in a study of cytomegalovirus exposure and HLA in healthy donors (dated by TCRdb to about 2017). For the study in its entirety: A later analysis indicated that the roughly 130 validation repertoires were generated on the platform also employed for the 720 or so repertoires of the first cohort. High-throughput TCR immunosequencing, statistical association of individual TCRs with disease status, and machine learning were combined to predict cytomegalovirus infection status. Besides the first cohort of around 700 subjects, a separate validation cohort made up of some 110 different subjects was used. The study was designed to test whether signatures of past pathogen exposure could be identified by cataloging public T cell receptors. General findings and caveats noted by the study authors: Most TCR sequences were observed very rarely across donors, whereas some public TCRs were present in many individuals. In the study, about 150 TCR beta chains were listed as associated with cytomegalovirus. The classifier was reported to diagnose cytomegalovirus status with high specificity and sensitivity in both the original cohort and the validation cohort. A later analysis lacked HLA typing for the validation cohort, so it scored co-occurrence in that cohort across all 110 or so repertoires. Of the cluster scores, approximately 95% were above 0 in a later analysis, which found that TCRs clustered in the first cohort also tended to co-occur in the 90 to 150 validation repertoires. In vitro tests confirmed that a few of the cytomegalovirus-associated TCR beta chains recognize cytomegalovirus antigens. The authors suggested that the approach could potentially be extended to other disease states and immunological phenotypes.

Library preparation employed the immunoSEQ multiplex PCR assay. In the authors' own workflow: A statistical classification framework was built to diagnose cytomegalovirus status from the catalog of TCR beta chain sequences. The source is immuneACCESS, and TCRdb retained only in-frame sequences with V and J called. Part of the clones is not carried over; for the studies checked, unresolved V genes explain less than half of this, and the remainder is unexplained. V, J and clone size were drawn from that table, and D and trimming were deduced from the DNA. Recorded for this sample are 35,000 to 50,000 clones; 90% to 95% of them occurred a single time. The ten top clones hold more than 2% of the sample. Donors formed part of the validation cohort, which comprised approximately 130 subjects and was distinct from the first cohort of 670 or so subjects. About this clone: Its specific antigen is unknown. Base qualities are not recorded, but no much larger clone differs from it by a single base.

The source is a woman younger than 35 in good health and CMV-seronegative. The sequenced sample consisted of PBMCs.

CDR3 sequence: CASSPADSSPHEQYF. The nucleotide sequence reads as follows: TGTGCCAGCAGTCCGGCGGACAGTTCACCCCACGAGCAGTACTTC. The rearranged chain carries TRBV28 and TRBJ2-7, and TRBD1 may be the D gene, going by 6 matching bases. A distance of 19 bases separates the germline ends of V and J, which lose 5 bases and 5 bases respectively. The CDR3 runs 15 amino acids, cysteine and phenylalanine included. The CDR3 DNA has 45 bases and is translated from base 1. The germline V gene specifies MDHEN as CDR1 and SYDVKM as CDR2.